This T cell receptor (beta chain) was captured by sequencing in a study of identical twins. The V gene's germline CDR1 is MNHNS and CDR2 SASEGT. CDR3 length: 18 amino acids. Germline trimming cut 7 bases from V and 4 bases from J; bases unmatched to any gene: 18. Each donor was a healthy Caucasian. TCRdb analysed the 5' RACE reads with MiXCR anew, one entry per CDR3 protein. The sample holds around 530,000 distinct CDR3 sequences, roughly 15% seen once. These data are also associated with another study on yellow fever vaccine responses in identical twins.

The chain recombines TRBV6-1 with TRBJ1-1; TRBD1 aligns across 10 bases. Sequencing input: CD4+ T cells sorted from blood. The origin of this receptor is a woman between 18 and 29 years old in good health. CDR3: CASNTPPGQGPRSTEAFF. CDR3 in DNA: TGTGCCAGCAATACACCACCGGGACAGGGGCCGCGTAGCACTGAAGCTTTCTTT.